These T cell receptor beta chains were read from a single sample in a study of T cells in Graves' hyperthyroidism and ophthalmopathy. TCRdb independently ran MiXCR on the multiplex PCR reads; one entry per CDR3 protein. This table has hundreds of thousands of distinct CDR3 sequences, roughly 14% appearing once. What was sequenced was blood. The receptors shown here come from a woman aged 40 to 50 with Graves' ophthalmopathy. The CDR3 runs from the conserved cysteine through the conserved F or W. D genes are given only for firm matches. Some rows have no size entry. The others give once, few or many, or a class for an expanded clone.

D	size	V	J	CDR3	DNA
TRBD1	-	TRBV11-1	TRBJ2-7	CASSLEQGLLGGEQYF	TGTGCCAGCAGCTTAGAACAGGGGCTTCTTGGTGGCGAGCAGTACTTC
TRBD2	-	TRBV4-1	TRBJ2-7	CASSQVISGWYSYEQYF	TGCGCCAGCAGCCAAGTCATTAGCGGGTGGTACTCCTACGAGCAGTACTTC
TRBD2	few	TRBV11-1	TRBJ2-1	CASSAGLAEYNEQFF	TGTGCCAGCAGCGCCGGACTAGCGGAATACAATGAGCAGTTCTTC
TRBD2	-	TRBV12-3/TRBV12-4	TRBJ2-5	CASSYAGVDQETQYF	TGTGCCAGCAGTTATGCGGGGGTTGATCAAGAGACCCAGTACTTC
-	many	TRBV7-3	TRBJ1-1	CASRLELNTEAFF	TGTGCCAGCAGACTCGAGCTGAACACTGAAGCTTTCTTT
-	few	TRBV9	TRBJ1-2	CASSVGGGNYGYAF	-
-	many	TRBV6-1	TRBJ1-2	CASSEGAGDGYTF	TGTGCCAGCAGTGAAGGGGCGGGAGATGGCTACACCTTC
-	many	TRBV7-8	TRBJ2-7	CASSLVGAYGEQYF	TGTGCCAGCAGCTTAGTTGGGGCTTACGGGGAGCAGTACTTC
TRBD1	-	TRBV20-1	TRBJ2-5	CSASLKGTGWGGTQYF	TGCAGTGCTTCCCTCAAAGGGACAGGGTGGGGAGGGACCCAGTACTTC
TRBD2	many	TRBV7-9	TRBJ2-5	CASSLGLAPQETQYF	TGTGCCAGCAGCTTAGGACTAGCCCCTCAAGAGACCCAGTACTTC
TRBD1	many	TRBV20-1	TRBJ2-7	CSADPPGQGLYGQYF	TGCAGTGCTGACCCTCCGGGACAGGGGCTCTACGGGCAGTACTTC
-	many	TRBV20-1	TRBJ1-2	CSAKIKGSDYGYTF	TGCAGTGCTAAAATAAAGGGGTCTGACTATGGCTACACCTTC
-	many	TRBV12-3/TRBV12-4	TRBJ2-2	CASSPTGRPNTGELFF	TGTGCCAGCAGTCCAACGGGACGTCCGAACACCGGGGAGCTGTTTTTT
TRBD1	-	TRBV4-3	TRBJ2-7	CASSPGAGGMDEQYF	TGCGCCAGCAGTCCCGGGGCAGGGGGCATGGACGAGCAGTACTTC
TRBD1	many	TRBV30	TRBJ1-1	CAWEGQSNTEAFF	TGTGCCTGGGAGGGACAGAGTAACACTGAAGCTTTCTTT
-	-	TRBV11-2	TRBJ2-2	CASSWTMNSGELFF	TGTGCCAGCAGTTGGACCATGAATTCCGGGGAGCTGTTTTTT
-	many	TRBV27	TRBJ2-7	CASSFSVFSSYEQYF	TGTGCCAGCAGTTTTTCGGTATTTAGCTCCTACGAGCAGTACTTC
-	many	TRBV2	TRBJ1-2	CASSATHPGIYTF	TGTGCCAGCAGTGCCACACATCCAGGGATATACACCTTC
-	-	TRBV6-2/TRBV6-3	TRBJ2-3	CASRPPEGFGEHTDTQYF	TGTGCCAGCCGCCCCCCTGAGGGTTTCGGCGAACACACAGATACGCAGTATTTT
TRBD1	many	TRBV20-1	TRBJ1-2	CSARPPTGQGFDYGYTF	TGCAGTGCTAGGCCGCCGACGGGACAGGGGTTTGACTATGGCTACACCTTC
TRBD2	many	TRBV6-1	TRBJ2-3	CASSPGLAGGPTQYF	TGTGCCAGCAGTCCCGGACTAGCGGGAGGGCCAACGCAGTATTTT
-	many	TRBV11-2	TRBJ2-5	CASSLVPQGGETQYF	TGTGCCAGCAGCTTAGTTCCCCAGGGGGGGGAGACCCAGTACTTC
TRBD2	many	TRBV6-1	TRBJ2-7	CASSELLAGMGEQYF	TGTGCCAGCAGTGAATTATTAGCGGGAATGGGCGAGCAGTACTTC
-	-	TRBV9	TRBJ2-7	CASSARPSSASSYEQYF	TGTGCCAGCAGCGCCCGCCCCTCTAGCGCTAGCTCCTACGAGCAGTACTTC
-	many	TRBV7-8	TRBJ1-1	CASSFGQGGAEAFF	TGTGCCAGCAGCTTTGGGCAGGGTGGTGCTGAAGCTTTCTTT
-	many	TRBV5-6	TRBJ2-5	CASRQVPKETQYF	TGTGCCAGCAGACAGGTGCCGAAAGAGACCCAGTACTTC
TRBD1	few	TRBV18	TRBJ1-1	CASSPGQVDAEAFF	TGTGCCAGCTCACCGGGACAGGTAGACGCTGAAGCTTTCTTT
-	many	TRBV5-1	TRBJ1-1	CASSFGVESTEAFF	TGCGCCAGCAGCTTCGGCGTAGAATCCACTGAAGCTTTCTTT
-	few	TRBV4-1	TRBJ2-7	CASSQDPVSYEQYF	TGCGCCAGCAGCCAAGATCCCGTTTCCTACGAGCAGTACTTC
-	many	TRBV14	TRBJ2-7	CASSQVGREDYEQYF	TGTGCCAGCAGCCAAGTAGGCCGAGAGGACTACGAGCAGTACTTC
TRBD2	many	TRBV2	TRBJ2-1	CASREIAGGYNEQFF	TGTGCCAGCAGAGAAATAGCGGGAGGTTACAATGAGCAGTTCTTC
TRBD2	many	TRBV3-1	TRBJ2-7	CASSQGGLAAYEQYF	TGTGCCAGCAGCCAAGGGGGACTAGCGGCCTACGAGCAGTACTTC
TRBD1	-	TRBV19	TRBJ2-7	CASSVTGGSSYEQYF	TGTGCCAGTAGCGTAACAGGGGGAAGCTCCTACGAGCAGTACTTC
TRBD2	-	TRBV30	TRBJ2-7	CAWSVGLAGNYEQYF	TGTGCCTGGAGTGTAGGGCTAGCGGGAAACTACGAGCAGTACTTC
-	many	TRBV12-3/TRBV12-4	TRBJ2-5	CASSGLVQETQYF	TGTGCCAGCAGTGGACTCGTTCAAGAGACCCAGTACTTC
TRBD1	many	TRBV5-5	TRBJ1-5	CASSRDRNYQPQHF	TGTGCCAGCAGCCGGGACAGAAATTATCAGCCCCAGCATTTT
TRBD2	-	TRBV20-1	TRBJ2-2	CSASPSSGINTGELFF	TGCAGTGCTAGCCCCTCTAGCGGGATTAACACCGGGGAGCTGTTTTTT
TRBD2	-	TRBV7-2	TRBJ2-1	CASRGLAGGNNEQFF	TGTGCCAGCAGGGGTTTAGCGGGAGGGAACAATGAGCAGTTCTTC
-	many	TRBV28	TRBJ2-7	CASSLDDFYEQYF	TGTGCCAGCAGTTTAGACGACTTCTACGAGCAGTACTTC
TRBD1	few	TRBV7-3	TRBJ1-5	CASSTTGQGSNQPQHF	TGTGCCAGCAGTACAACTGGACAGGGGAGCAATCAGCCCCAGCATTTT
-	many	TRBV6-2/TRBV6-3	TRBJ2-2	CASSYRANTGELFF	TGTGCCAGCAGTTACCGGGCGAACACCGGGGAGCTGTTTTTT
-	many	TRBV27	TRBJ1-5	CASSFSGVNQPQHF	TGTGCCAGCAGTTTTTCCGGTGTCAATCAGCCCCAGCATTTT
-	many	TRBV12-3/TRBV12-4	TRBJ1-2	CASSKRDRDYGYTF	TGTGCCAGCAGTAAGAGGGACCGGGATTATGGCTACACCTTC